This T cell receptor beta chain was captured by sequencing in a study of STAT5B mutations in CD4+ large granular lymphocyte leukemia. Overall study results and limits: Higher CD4+ than CD8+ T-LGLL clonality might reflect small sample size. Patient CD4-sorted repertoires looked more clonal than healthy CD4+ repertoires, even without putative leukemic clones.

CDR3 length equals 13 residues. Germline CDR1 and CDR2: ENHRY and SYGVKD. Controls came from buffy coats of healthy blood donors. Method: immunoSEQ multiplex PCR; TCRdb's copy keeps in-frame clones and lacks some. The table shows 31,000 or so clones, with roughly four fifths occurring only once. This clone has more than one count but fewer than ten. Its matching antigen is unknown. Mismatch with germline at one junction end may stem from a read error. V usage is TRBV10-3 and J usage is TRBJ1-6, with 7 bases identical to TRBD1. This TCR derives from a human donor in good health. What was sequenced was CD4+ T cells from blood buffy coats. As DNA, the CDR3 is TGTGCCGTCAGGACAGGCTATAATTCACCCCTCCACTTT. This gives the protein CAVRTGYNSPLHF.